Below, 22 T cell receptor beta chains from the same sample are listed, as sequenced in a study of shared clonotypes between healthy human individuals. Profiled with immunoSEQ multiplex PCR; TCRdb holds only in-frame clones, not every one. The sample lists hundreds of thousands of clones; about four fifths were seen once. The sample taken for sequencing was PBMCs. The receptors shown here come from a woman between 40 and 50 years old in good health. Some clones in this sample may be carry-over from other donors' samples.

The V gene is TRBV7-6, the J gene TRBJ2-7, with D possibly TRBD2 on 5 matching bases. V lost 4 bases and J 6 bases, leaving 19 bases between the germline ends. Germline V gene lookup returns CDR1 SGHVS and CDR2 FNYEAQ. The CDR3 length is 15 residues. CDR3 residues: CASSSPSGGWSEQYF. The CDR3 DNA is TGTGCCAGCAGCTCCCCGTCGGGCGGGTGGTCCGAGCAGTACTTC.

This clone was recorded many times. This chain uses TRBV7-6 with TRBJ2-3; unclear D gene. In germline, CDR1 is SGHVS, CDR2 FNYEAQ. The CDR3 spans 15 residues. V was clipped by 0 bases and J by 3 bases, with 10 bases between them. The CDR3 nucleotides are TGTGCCAGCAGCTTAGCACAGCTCAGTACAGATACGCAGTATTTT. This codes for CASSLAQLSTDTQYF. Full variable domain (rest looked up from reference TRBV7-6 and TRBJ2-3): GAGVSQSPRYKVTKRGQDVALRCDPISGHVSLYWYRQALGQGPEFLTYFNYEAQQDKSGLPNDRFSAERPEGSISTLTIQRTEQRDSAMYRCASSLAQLSTDTQYFGPGTRLTVL.

In its sample, this clone was seen once. This specimen includes other DNA sequences encoding the same CDR3. In DNA, the CDR3 is TGTGCCAGCAGCATTAGCGGTACTTACAATGAGCAGTTCTTC. This gives the protein CASSISGTYNEQFF. V is TRBV7-9 and J is TRBJ2-1; D might be TRBD2 (6 bases). The CDR3 is 14 amino acids. The V end was cut by 5 bases, the J end by 4 bases, with 12 bases between. Germline V gives CDR1 SEHNR, CDR2 FQNEAQ (reference sequence). The full variable domain, rest sourced from reference TRBV7-9 and TRBJ2-1, is DTGVSQNPRHKITKRGQNVTFRCDPISEHNRLYWYRQTLGQGPEFLTYFQNEAQLEKSRLLSDRFSAERPKGSFSTLEIQRTEQGDSAMYLCASSISGTYNEQFFGPGTRLTVL.

This clone appeared once. This chain links TRBV19 with TRBJ1-3, with D unresolved. The V gene lost 4 bases and the J gene lost 0 bases, with 19 bases spanning the gap. The CDR3 totals 18 residues. The germline V gene encodes CDR1 LNHDA and CDR2 SQIVND (reference sequence). CDR3 loop: CASSRRSARAGSGNTIYF. The DNA for the CDR3 is TGTGCCAGTAGTAGGAGGAGCGCCCGTGCTGGCTCTGGAAACACCATATATTTT.

The chain combines TRBV2 with TRBJ2-3; D uncertain. Trimming took 5 bases from V and 5 from J, leaving 8 bases between them. Germline V lookup: CDR1 SNHLY, CDR2 FYNNEI. The CDR3 consists of 12 residues. CDR3 residues: CASSPSVDTQYF. The CDR3 DNA sequence: TGTGCCAGCAGTCCGAGCGTAGATACGCAGTATTTT. Supplemented by reference TRBV2 and TRBJ2-3, the full variable domain reads EPEVTQTPSHQVTQMGQEVILRCVPISNHLYFYWYRQILGQKVEFLVSFYNNEISEKSEIFDDQFSVERPDGSNFTLKIRSTKLEDSAMYFCASSPSVDTQYFGPGTRLTVL.

This clone was counted once. The genes are TRBV7-8 and TRBJ2-3, with 9 bases that match TRBD2. Trimming took 6 bases from V and 2 from J; bases not matched to a gene: 6. Germline CDR1 reads SGHVS; CDR2 reads FQNEAQ. CDR3 length: 15 residues. DNA of the CDR3: TGTGCCAGCAGTCCCAGCGGGAGGCCCACAGATACGCAGTATTTT. It is translated as CASSPSGRPTDTQYF. The full variable domain, in which reference TRBV7-8 and TRBJ2-3 provide the parts outside the CDR3, is GAGVSQSPRYKVAKRGQDVALRCDPISGHVSLFWYQQALGQGPEFLTYFQNEAQLDKSGLPSDRFFAERPEGSVSTLKIQRTQQEDSAVYLCASSPSGRPTDTQYFGPGTRLTVL.

The CDR3, as DNA: TGTGCCAGCAGTGAACCAGGGGAAGGCAATCAGCCCCAGCATTTT. It codes for CASSEPGEGNQPQHF. This sequence joins TRBV2 and TRBJ1-5; TRBD1 might be the D (6 bases). The CDR3 is made up of 15 amino acids. Germline CDR1 is SNHLY and CDR2 is FYNNEI. V lost 2 bases and J lost 2, with 10 bases in between.

There are a few counts of this clone. The rearrangement uses TRBV30 and TRBJ1-1; 8 positions agree with TRBD1. Germline V lookup: CDR1 GTSNPN, CDR2 SVGIG (reference sequence). The CDR3 is 14 residues long. V was pared by 4 bases and J by 5 bases, with 9 bases of the junction left unmatched. DNA of the CDR3: TGTGCCTGGATTGGGCAGGGGGCTGGAACTGAAGCTTTCTTT. Translation: CAWIGQGAGTEAFF.

V gene TRBV2 combines with J gene TRBJ2-5; 9 positions match TRBD1. The CDR3 loop spans 16 amino acids. With V trimmed by 6 bases and J by 4 bases, 12 bases remained unmatched. CDR1 is SNHLY and CDR2 is FYNNEI in the germline V gene. CDR3 in amino acids: CASSVGTGRPRETQYF. The CDR3 DNA is TGTGCCAGCAGCGTCGGGACAGGGAGGCCTCGAGAGACCCAGTACTTC.

A few counts support this clone. The rearrangement links TRBV7-3 to TRBJ2-1, with 10 bases matching TRBD2. The trim removed 2 bases at V and 8 bases at J, leaving 12 bases unmatched. This CDR3 comprises 17 residues. Germline-derived CDR1 and CDR2 are SGHTA and FQGTGA. The CDR3 DNA is TGTGCCAGCAGCTTAGGGCTAGCGGGAGCATTGAGGGATGAGCAGTTCTTC. Protein sequence: CASSLGLAGALRDEQFF. Looking up the rest from reference TRBV7-3 and TRBJ2-1 gives the full variable domain: GAGVSQTPSNKVTEKGKYVELRCDPISGHTALYWYRQSLGQGPEFLIYFQGTGAADDSGLPNDRFFAVRPEGSVSTLKIQRTERGDSAVYLCASSLGLAGALRDEQFFGPGTRLTVL.

The chain joins TRBV11-2 to TRBJ2-2; 7 nucleotides agree with TRBD1. Germline V CDR1 and CDR2: SGHAT, FQNNGV. The length of the CDR3 is 15 residues. Germline trimming cut 1 base from V and 7 bases from J; bases unmatched to any gene: 6. CDR3 nucleotides: TGTGCCAGCAGCTTAGTCCAGGGGGTGGTCGGGGAGCTGTTTTTT. Its protein product is CASSLVQGVVGELFF.

V and J are TRBV9 and TRBJ2-3; D unresolved. The CDR3 totals 14 residues. The germline V gene has CDR1 SGDLS and CDR2 YYNGEE. V dropped 6 bases and J dropped 0 bases, with 11 bases sitting between them. CDR3 in amino acids: CASKRSTSTDTQYF. The CDR3 DNA follows: TGTGCCAGCAAAAGGTCTACTAGCACAGATACGCAGTATTTT.

This clone was recorded once. V usage is TRBV5-1 and J usage is TRBJ2-3, with D possibly TRBD2 on 6 matching bases. CDR3 length: 16 amino acids. Germline V gene sequence: CDR1 SGHRS, CDR2 YFSETQ. With 4 bases removed from V and 1 base from J, the gap between germline ends came to 16 bases. Here the CDR3 reads CASSTQPPGGTDTQYF. CDR3 in DNA: TGCGCCAGCAGCACCCAACCTCCGGGGGGCACAGATACGCAGTATTTT. Based on the CDR3 plus reference TRBV5-1 and TRBJ2-3, the full variable domain is KAGVTQTPRYLIKTRGQQVTLSCSPISGHRSVSWYQQTPGQGLQFLFEYFSETQRNKGNFPGRFSGRQFSNSRSEMNVSTLELGDSALYLCASSTQPPGGTDTQYFGPGTRLTVL.

This clone was counted only a few times. The chain couples TRBV28 to TRBJ1-2, with D possibly matching TRBD1 (6 bases). Between the trimmed V and J ends, which lost 4 bases and 5 bases, there was a span of 14 bases. Germline V gene data show CDR1 as MDHEN and CDR2 as SYDVKM. There are 14 residues in the CDR3. The DNA for the CDR3 is TGTGCCAGCAGTTCCCCAGACAGGTGGTATGGCTACACCTTC. The encoded protein is CASSSPDRWYGYTF.

The J gene is TRBJ2-5, the V gene TRBV29-1; unclear D gene. V lost 6 bases and J lost 2, with 10 bases in between. CDR3 size: 12 residues. Per germline, CDR1 SQVTM and CDR2 ANQGSEA. The CDR3 coding sequence is TGCAGCGTCGGTACTACACAAGAGACCCAGTACTTC. Its translation: CSVGTTQETQYF.

The rearrangement uses TRBV19 and TRBJ2-3; 8 nucleotides align to TRBD2. Trimming removed 4 bases from V and 2 bases from J; junction bases left unmatched: 8. Germline CDR1 is LNHDA and CDR2 is SQIVND (reference sequence). This CDR3 contains 16 residues. CDR3 loop: CASSTSASGHTDTQYF. CDR3 DNA sequence: TGTGCCAGTAGTACTTCGGCTAGCGGGCACACAGATACGCAGTATTTT.

The chain has TRBV27 and TRBJ2-7; 10 positions match TRBD1. Per the germline V gene, CDR1 is MNHEY and CDR2 is SMNVEV (reference sequence). V lost 6 bases, J lost 1 base, and 9 bases stayed unmatched. The CDR3 runs 16 residues. In DNA form, the CDR3 reads TGTGCCAGCAGACGATGGGGGACAGGGGTGTCCTACGAGCAGTACTTC. This codes for CASRRWGTGVSYEQYF.

The chain links TRBV10-1 to TRBJ1-3; unclear D gene. CDR3 size: 15 residues. The germline gives CDR1 WNHNN, CDR2 SYGVQD (reference sequence). The V gene lost 7 bases and the J gene lost 0 bases, with 13 bases spanning the gap. The CDR3 bases are TGCGCCAGCAACCGGACCCTTGACTCTGGAAACACCATATATTTT. Protein: CASNRTLDSGNTIYF.

This clone is categorized as medium-sized. V and J are TRBV6-4 and TRBJ2-1, with TRBD1 as a possible D gene (6 bases). Germline CDR1 is MRHNA and CDR2 is SNTAGT. Trimming pared 2 bases from V and 8 bases from J, leaving 13 bases between. The CDR3 extends over 14 amino acids. CDR3: CASSDGYEGDEQFF. The CDR3 DNA reads as TGTGCCAGCAGTGACGGCTACGAGGGGGATGAGCAGTTCTTC.

The chain carries TRBV5-1 and TRBJ2-1, with unresolved D. Germline V lookup: CDR1 SGHRS, CDR2 YFSETQ. The CDR3 runs 14 residues. Trimming pared 2 bases from V and 5 bases from J, leaving 11 bases between. The CDR3 protein is CASSLGPANNEQFF. In nucleotides, the CDR3 is TGCGCCAGCAGCTTAGGTCCAGCCAACAATGAGCAGTTCTTC.

This clone is deemed medium-sized. J is TRBJ1-4 and V is TRBV15, with 12 bases identical to TRBD1. V was clipped by 0 bases and J by 7 bases; unmatched bases: 3. The CDR3 is 16 residues long. CDR1 is LNHNV, CDR2 YYDKDF, per germline (reference sequence). DNA of the CDR3: TGTGCCACCAGCAGAGATTCGGGACAGGGGGCTGAAAAACTGTTTTTT. Translated, it gives CATSRDSGQGAEKLFF.

V is TRBV19 and J is TRBJ2-7; 7 bases fit TRBD2. V shed 3 bases and J 7 bases; nucleotides not matched to a gene: 12. Germline values: CDR1 LNHDA, CDR2 SQIVND (reference sequence). The CDR3 has 15 residues. The CDR3 loop reads CASSMKAGVGVEQYF. CDR3 nucleotides: TGTGCCAGTAGTATGAAGGCGGGAGTGGGCGTGGAGCAGTACTTC.